The 14 T cell receptor beta chains given below trace back to one sample, sequenced in a study of OX40 agonist ivuxolimab in advanced cancers. Sequenced by immunoSEQ multiplex PCR; TCRdb stores in-frame clones only, minus some. The table lists roughly 65,000 clones, over 75% of them singletons. The sample consisted of CD4+ or CD8+ T cells sorted from blood, taken in a trial of the OX40 agonist ivuxolimab. These receptors all come from an adult with an advanced solid tumor such as melanoma, head and neck, liver or kidney cancer.

The chain combines TRBV7-9 with TRBJ1-1; D not resolved. CDR3 length equals 13 residues. The germline gives CDR1 SEHNR, CDR2 FQNEAQ (reference sequence). Trimming stripped 5 bases from V and 1 base from J, with 8 bases between. Here the CDR3 DNA reads TGTGCCAGCAGCCCAAGGCAGAACACTGAAGCTTTCTTT. Translated: CASSPRQNTEAFF.

The chain is built from TRBV7-9 and TRBJ2-2, with 9 positions matching TRBD1. The ends lost 4 bases at V and 6 bases at J; junction bases unmatched: 6. Germline CDR1 SEHNR, CDR2 FQNEAQ (reference sequence). The CDR3 length is 15 residues. The CDR3 region is CASSYRDRVPGELFF. Written as DNA, the CDR3 is TGTGCCAGCAGCTACCGGGACAGGGTGCCCGGGGAGCTGTTTTTT.

The chain joins TRBV28 to TRBJ1-6, with D possibly TRBD1 on 5 matching bases. V shed 7 bases and J shed 7 bases, with 14 bases lying between them. Germline assignment: CDR1 MDHEN and CDR2 SYDVKM. The CDR3 covers 14 residues. The CDR3 region is CASTHRSGNSPLHF. The DNA for the CDR3 is TGTGCCAGCACTCACCGGTCAGGGAATTCACCCCTCCACTTT. The variable domain in full, with the rest retrieved from reference TRBV28 and TRBJ1-6, is DVKVTQSSRYLVKRTGEKVFLECVQDMDHENMFWYRQDPGLGLRLIYFSYDVKMKEKGDIPEGYSVSREKKERFSLILESASTNQTSMYLCASTHRSGNSPLHFGNGTRLTVT.

The chain joins TRBV19 to TRBJ2-3, with D tentatively TRBD1 (6 bases). From germline, CDR1 is LNHDA and CDR2 SQIVND (reference sequence). V shed 3 bases and J shed 4 bases, with 17 bases lying between them. This CDR3 has 16 residues. The CDR3 region is CASSIQRPNRADTQYF. The DNA for the CDR3 is TGTGCCAGTAGTATCCAACGGCCTAACAGGGCAGATACGCAGTATTTT.

The rearrangement uses TRBV10-1 and TRBJ1-5; TRBD1 is a possible D gene (5 bases). Germline CDR1 reads WNHNN; CDR2 reads SYGVQD (reference sequence). The CDR3 spans 14 residues. Trimming took off 6 bases at V and 2 bases at J, with 11 bases between the two ends. CDR3 coding DNA: TGCGCCAGCAGGGGGGTATATGGCAATCAGCCCCAGCATTTT. Its translation: CASRGVYGNQPQHF.

V and J are TRBV19 and TRBJ1-6, with 7 bases matching TRBD1. Germline V lookup: CDR1 LNHDA, CDR2 SQIVND (reference sequence). Losses at the gene ends were 4 bases for V and 6 bases for J; bases not matched to a gene: 9. This CDR3 region has 16 residues. For the CDR3, the DNA is TGTGCCAGTAGTAATTACAGGGGAGGCGTTAATTCACCCCTCCACTTT. Translated: CASSNYRGGVNSPLHF.

The rearrangement joins TRBV15 to TRBJ2-1; 9 nucleotides line up with TRBD1. Germline V CDR1 and CDR2: LNHNV, YYDKDF (reference sequence). The trim removed 2 bases at V and 7 bases at J, leaving 12 bases unmatched. The CDR3 is made up of 17 amino acids. CDR3 in amino acids: CATSRPTGGSIGNEQFF. CDR3 nucleotides: TGTGCCACCAGCAGACCAACAGGGGGCTCGATTGGGAATGAGCAGTTCTTC. Using reference TRBV15 and TRBJ2-1 for the parts outside the CDR3, the full variable domain is DAMVIQNPRYQVTQFGKPVTLSCSQTLNHNVMYWYQQKSSQAPKLLFHYYDKDFNNEADTPDNFQSRRPNTSFCFLDIRSPGLGDTAMYLCATSRPTGGSIGNEQFFGPGTRLTVL.

The rearrangement links TRBV7-9 to TRBJ1-1; 10 bases are a match to TRBD1. The J segment lost 10 bases and the V segment lost 4 bases, leaving 9 bases of the junction unmatched. The CDR3 consists of 14 residues. CDR1 SEHNR and CDR2 FQNEAQ come from the germline V gene (reference sequence). The CDR3 nucleotides are TGTGCCAGCAGCTCTCTTGGACAGGGGGTGGGAGCTTTCTTT. It codes for CASSSLGQGVGAFF. Full variable domain (rest looked up from reference TRBV7-9 and TRBJ1-1): DTGVSQNPRHKITKRGQNVTFRCDPISEHNRLYWYRQTLGQGPEFLTYFQNEAQLEKSRLLSDRFSAERPKGSFSTLEIQRTEQGDSAMYLCASSSLGQGVGAFFGQGTRLTVV.

V is TRBV6-1 and J is TRBJ2-1; TRBD1 agrees at 8 bases. This CDR3 region has 16 residues. V lost 4 bases to trimming and J lost 5 bases; unmatched junction nucleotides: 10. The germline V gene encodes CDR1 MNHNS and CDR2 SASEGT. This CDR3 is CASSVDRVTFNNEQFF. Here the CDR3 DNA reads TGTGCCAGCAGTGTGGACAGGGTCACTTTTAACAATGAGCAGTTCTTC.

The chain links TRBV9 to TRBJ1-2, with 8 bases aligning to TRBD1. The CDR3 covers 17 residues. Germline-derived CDR1 and CDR2 are SGDLS and YYNGEE. J lost 2 bases, V lost 4 bases, and 13 bases had no gene match. The CDR3 DNA follows: TGTGCCAGCAGCTCCCGATCAGGGGGCAGGACCAACTATGGCTACACCTTC. Encoded protein: CASSSRSGGRTNYGYTF.

The chain is built from TRBV5-1 and TRBJ2-1; D is unclear. V was shortened by 0 bases and J by 7 bases, with 11 bases between the two germline ends. The CDR3 contains 14 residues. Germline CDR1 SGHRS, CDR2 YFSETQ. The CDR3 DNA reads as TGCGCCAGCAGCTTGGGGGTTGTGGGGAATGAGCAGTTCTTC. Encoded protein: CASSLGVVGNEQFF.

The chain is built from TRBV18 and TRBJ2-7, with D perhaps matching TRBD1 (6 bases). The CDR3 has 18 amino acids. Trimming removed 1 base at V and 5 bases at J, with 24 bases between. Germline V gives CDR1 KGHSH, CDR2 LQKENI. In DNA, the CDR3 is TGTGCCAGCTCACCACGGTTTTCCTCGGGACAACGTGCCAACGAGCAGTACTTC. This codes for CASSPRFSSGQRANEQYF.

The chain has TRBV2 and TRBJ1-5; D ambiguous. Germline assignment: CDR1 SNHLY and CDR2 FYNNEI. This CDR3 contains 14 residues. V was cut by 1 base and J by 2 bases, with 6 bases left in between. In nucleotides, the CDR3 is TGTGCCAGCAGTGAAGATGGGGGCAATCAGCCCCAGCATTTT. Its translation: CASSEDGGNQPQHF. The full variable domain, with the rest looked up from reference TRBV2 and TRBJ1-5, is EPEVTQTPSHQVTQMGQEVILRCVPISNHLYFYWYRQILGQKVEFLVSFYNNEISEKSEIFDDQFSVERPDGSNFTLKIRSTKLEDSAMYFCASSEDGGNQPQHFGDGTRLSIL.

The chain combines TRBV4-2 with TRBJ1-5; a weak D match, TRBD1 (6 bases). The CDR3 is 13 amino acids. Germline V gives CDR1 LGHNA, CDR2 YNFKEQ. V lost 0 bases and J lost 11, with 11 bases in between. In DNA form, the CDR3 reads TGTGCCAGCAGCCAAGACAGGGGTTCAGCCCAGCATTTT. Protein sequence: CASSQDRGSAQHF.